The 29 T cell receptor beta chains given below trace back to one sample, sequenced in a study of patients and donors after allogeneic stem cell transplantation. Via MiXCR, TCRdb re-called the RT-PCR reads, giving one row per CDR3 protein. This table holds some 960,000 distinct CDR3 sequences, over 15% found once. The sequencing sample was made of blood, either unsorted or a sorted T cell fraction (not recorded which). The receptors come from a human donor who was either an allogeneic HSCT recipient or a stem cell or donor lymphocyte infusion donor (not recorded which). It is not recorded whose cells these are; they may come from a transplant donor.

This chain uses TRBV2 with TRBJ1-2, with D unclear. The length of the CDR3 is 12 residues. The germline CDR1 and CDR2 sequences are SNHLY and FYNNEI. Trimming removed 7 bases from V and 5 bases from J, with 11 bases in between. The CDR3 coding sequence is TGTGCCAGCAACCTCCTGGGGTATGGCTACACCTTC. The encoded protein is CASNLLGYGYTF.

The table lists this clonotype with a few counts. The genes are TRBV7-8 and TRBJ2-7; 8 nucleotides match TRBD1. The CDR3 is made up of 15 amino acids. The germline V gene encodes CDR1 SGHVS and CDR2 FQNEAQ. J lost 7 bases, V lost 1 base, and 9 bases had no gene match. The CDR3 protein is CASSLEARTGNEQYF. CDR3 sequence (DNA): TGTGCCAGCAGCTTAGAGGCCCGGACAGGGAATGAGCAGTACTTC. The full variable domain, completed using reference TRBV7-8 and TRBJ2-7, is GAGVSQSPRYKVAKRGQDVALRCDPISGHVSLFWYQQALGQGPEFLTYFQNEAQLDKSGLPSDRFFAERPEGSVSTLKIQRTQQEDSAVYLCASSLEARTGNEQYFGPGTRLTVT.

This clonotype was detected only a few times. The chain joins TRBV12-3 or TRBV12-4 to TRBJ1-3; TRBD1 is a possible D gene (5 bases). The CDR3 extends over 13 amino acids. Trimming took off 7 bases at V and 7 bases at J, with 14 bases between the two ends. CDR3 bases: TGTGCCAGCACCCCCCCAGGGATGAACACCATATATTTT. Protein sequence: CASTPPGMNTIYF.

V and J are TRBV20-1 and TRBJ1-5; 9 bases are shared with TRBD1. After removal of 4 bases from V and 4 bases from J, the junction contained 14 bases not matched to a gene. CDR1 is DFQATT and CDR2 is SNEGSKA in the germline V gene (reference sequence). The length of the CDR3 is 17 residues. CDR3 amino acids: CSATQGQGQEKNQPQHF. The DNA for the CDR3 is TGCAGTGCTACCCAGGGACAGGGCCAAGAGAAGAATCAGCCCCAGCATTTT.

The chain joins TRBV6-2 or TRBV6-3 to TRBJ1-2, with D tentatively TRBD1 (5 bases). The V gene's germline CDR1 is MNHEY and CDR2 SVGEGT. The CDR3 loop spans 15 amino acids. V gave up 2 bases and J gave up 7 bases, with 17 bases separating them. CDR3 sequence: CASSYVAGRISGYTF. The CDR3 nucleotides read TGTGCCAGCAGTTACGTGGCAGGGAGGATTTCTGGCTACACCTTC.

This clonotype has more than one count but fewer than ten. V gene TRBV12-3 or TRBV12-4 combines with J gene TRBJ2-7, with 9 bases fitting TRBD1. V lost 5 bases to trimming and J lost 2 bases; unmatched junction nucleotides: 7. The CDR3 extends over 15 amino acids. The CDR3 loop is CASSPWTGAAYEQYF. DNA for the CDR3: TGTGCCAGCAGTCCTTGGACAGGGGCGGCCTACGAGCAGTACTTC.

There are a few counts of this clonotype. J is TRBJ2-5 and V is TRBV20-1, with a weak D call TRBD1 (6 bases). This CDR3 spans 18 amino acids. Germline CDR1 is DFQATT and CDR2 is SNEGSKA (reference sequence). Trimming shortened V by 0 bases and J by 1 base, and 21 bases separated the two germline ends. CDR3 sequence (DNA): TGCAGTGCTAGAGATATAAGGGGGTTACAGGACCTCCAAGAGACCCAGTACTTC. This translates into CSARDIRGLQDLQETQYF.

The chain couples TRBV20-1 to TRBJ1-6, with D maybe TRBD1 (6 bases). This CDR3 contains 17 residues. V dropped 5 bases and J dropped 2 bases, with 19 bases sitting between them. Germline CDR1 and CDR2: DFQATT and SNEGSKA (reference sequence). The CDR3 DNA sequence: TGCAGTGCTCCTGACAGGTCCCTCTTAGCCTATAATTCACCCCTCCACTTT. Its translation: CSAPDRSLLAYNSPLHF.

The chain combines TRBV20-1 with TRBJ2-3; 15 nucleotides match TRBD2. Losses at the gene ends were 2 bases for V and 3 bases for J; bases not matched to a gene: 15. Germline lookup yields CDR1 DFQATT and CDR2 SNEGSKA (reference sequence). The CDR3 runs to 20 residues. Here the CDR3 reads CSARLWGPGLAGGGTDTQYF. The CDR3, as DNA: TGCAGTGCTAGACTCTGGGGTCCGGGACTAGCGGGGGGCGGGACAGATACGCAGTATTTT.

The chain uses TRBV27 and TRBJ1-1; D is unclear. V lost 3 bases and J 1 base, leaving 6 bases between the germline ends. Looked up from germline, CDR1 is MNHEY and CDR2 is SMNVEV (reference sequence). The CDR3 is 13 amino acids. This chain's CDR3 is CASSFNTNTEAFF. The CDR3, as DNA: TGTGCCAGCAGTTTTAACACGAACACTGAAGCTTTCTTT.

CDR3 nucleotides: TGTGCCAGCAACCCGGGTCAGGGGAGTCGCGAGCAGTACTTC. Its translation is CASNPGQGSREQYF. The chain is built from TRBV28 and TRBJ2-7; maybe TRBD1 (6 bases). Germline lookup yields CDR1 MDHEN and CDR2 SYDVKM. The CDR3 sequence is 14 residues long. V dropped 7 bases and J dropped 6 bases, with 19 bases sitting between them. Looking up the rest from reference TRBV28 and TRBJ2-7 gives the full variable domain: DVKVTQSSRYLVKRTGEKVFLECVQDMDHENMFWYRQDPGLGLRLIYFSYDVKMKEKGDIPEGYSVSREKKERFSLILESASTNQTSMYLCASNPGQGSREQYFGPGTRLTVT.

This clonotype was observed a few times. This chain connects TRBV20-1 to TRBJ1-1; possibly TRBD1 for D (5 bases). The CDR3 has 14 amino acids. The V end was cut by 5 bases, the J end by 4 bases, with 17 bases between. In germline, CDR1 is DFQATT, CDR2 SNEGSKA (reference sequence). CDR3 sequence reads: CSAQKAGIRTEAFF. The DNA of the CDR3 is TGCAGTGCTCAAAAGGCAGGGATTCGCACTGAAGCTTTCTTT.

This clonotype appeared a few times. The chain is built from TRBV25-1 and TRBJ1-2, with a weak D call TRBD1 (5 bases). Trimming left V 5 bases short and J 4 bases short, with 20 bases between. CDR3 size: 16 residues. CDR1 MGHDK and CDR2 SYGVNS come from the germline V gene. The CDR3 bases are TGTGCCAGCAGTCCCGGGACGTCCCCCGGTGGCTATGGCTACACCTTC. Protein product: CASSPGTSPGGYGYTF.

CDR3 DNA sequence: TGCAGTGCCTCCGGGACCAACACTGAAGCTTTCTTT. It codes for CSASGTNTEAFF. The J gene is TRBJ1-1, the V gene TRBV20-1, with D perhaps matching TRBD1 (5 bases). Trimming removed 6 bases at V and 2 bases at J, with 10 bases between. Germline V gives CDR1 DFQATT, CDR2 SNEGSKA (reference sequence). The CDR3 consists of 12 residues.

The chain carries TRBV27 and TRBJ1-1; no definite D call. This CDR3 region has 15 residues. Trimming removed 8 bases at V and 1 base at J, with 17 bases between. Germline V gene sequence: CDR1 MNHEY, CDR2 SMNVEV (reference sequence). CDR3 sequence: CASRGGPGRNTEAFF. The CDR3 bases are TGTGCCAGCCGAGGAGGTCCGGGCAGGAACACTGAAGCTTTCTTT.

The chain combines TRBV20-1 with TRBJ1-5, with 9 bases fitting TRBD1. V shed 3 bases, J shed 7 bases, and the junction held 10 bases outside the gene matches. Looked up from germline, CDR1 is DFQATT and CDR2 is SNEGSKA (reference sequence). This CDR3 contains 15 residues. CDR3 sequence (DNA): TGCAGTGCTAGGCCTACAGGGGGCGGAGAACAGCCCCAGCATTTT. This encodes CSARPTGGGEQPQHF.

The chain has TRBV20-1 and TRBJ2-4; no clear D gene. The germline V gene has CDR1 DFQATT and CDR2 SNEGSKA (reference sequence). The CDR3 is 12 amino acids. Trimming removed 7 bases at V and 0 bases at J, with 7 bases between. The CDR3 protein is CSVGLAKNIQYF. The CDR3 DNA reads TGCAGTGTAGGCCTAGCCAAAAACATTCAGTACTTC.

V gene TRBV4-1 combines with J gene TRBJ1-4; a possible D gene is TRBD1 (6 bases). Trimming shortened V by 0 bases and J by 7 bases, and 15 bases separated the two germline ends. Germline CDR1 is MGHRA and CDR2 is YSYEKL. CDR3 length: 16 residues. CDR3 sequence: CASSQDGGRGGEKLFF. The CDR3 DNA is TGCGCCAGCAGCCAAGATGGAGGCAGGGGCGGTGAAAAACTGTTTTTT.

This clonotype occurred a few times. The CDR3 loop reads CATSDLWGNEQYF. The CDR3 nucleotides read TGTGCCACCAGTGATTTGTGGGGCAACGAGCAGTACTTC. The gene calls are TRBV24-1 and TRBJ2-7; D possibly corresponds to TRBD1 (5 bases). The germline V gene has CDR1 KGHDR and CDR2 SFDVKD. The CDR3 runs 13 residues. Trimming took 0 bases from V and 5 from J, leaving 7 bases between them.

This chain uses TRBV7-8 with TRBJ1-1, with D possibly being TRBD1 (5 bases). CDR1 and CDR2 from the germline V gene are SGHVS and FQNEAQ. The ends were cut back, 5 bases at V and 2 bases at J, with 15 bases in the middle. This CDR3 has 15 residues. The CDR3 sequence: CASSAQPGRNTEAFF. The CDR3, as DNA: TGTGCCAGCAGCGCCCAACCGGGGCGAAACACTGAAGCTTTCTTT.

This clonotype was seen a handful of times. The V and J genes are TRBV5-6 and TRBJ2-1, with 9 bases lining up with TRBD1. This CDR3 has 12 amino acids. Per the germline V gene, CDR1 is SGHDT and CDR2 is YYEEEE. With 4 bases clipped from V and 12 bases from J, the junction kept 5 bases outside the gene matches. CDR3 coding DNA: TGTGCCAGCAGCCATACAGGGGGCCCGCAGTTCTTC. This gives the protein CASSHTGGPQFF.

The chain recombines TRBV5-1 with TRBJ2-2; no firm D call. The germline V gene has CDR1 SGHRS and CDR2 YFSETQ. The CDR3 contains 14 residues. The V and J ends lost 0 bases and 0 bases respectively, with 3 bases between them. The CDR3 DNA sequence: TGCGCCAGCAGCTTGGAATCGAACACCGGGGAGCTGTTTTTT. It translates to CASSLESNTGELFF.

This clonotype occurred a few times. The V and J genes are TRBV24-1 and TRBJ2-3; D is unclear. The germline V gene has CDR1 KGHDR and CDR2 SFDVKD. V dropped 8 bases and J dropped 6 bases, with 17 bases sitting between them. The CDR3 totals 14 residues. The CDR3 DNA is TGTGCCACCACCCCAAAGTCAGAACTTGATACGCAGTATTTT. Translated, it gives CATTPKSELDTQYF.

The rearrangement joins TRBV15 to TRBJ2-1; a possible D gene is TRBD2 (5 bases). V was cut by 8 bases and J by 3 bases, with 8 bases left in between. The CDR3 is 12 amino acids. CDR1 is LNHNV, CDR2 YYDKDF, per germline (reference sequence). The CDR3 is CATSSGYNEQFF. The CDR3 region has the DNA TGTGCCACCTCGAGCGGCTACAATGAGCAGTTCTTC.

This clonotype was observed a few times. The rearrangement links TRBV5-6 to TRBJ2-1, with 9 bases fitting TRBD1. J lost 4 bases, V lost 4 bases, and 9 bases had no gene match. This CDR3 has 16 residues. The germline V gene has CDR1 SGHDT and CDR2 YYEEEE. The CDR3 bases are TGTGCCAGCAGCCCGGCCTGGACAGGGGATTACAATGAGCAGTTCTTC. This gives the protein CASSPAWTGDYNEQFF.

This chain connects TRBV4-1 to TRBJ2-2; 8 bases fit TRBD2. The CDR3 covers 18 residues. Trimming at V came to 9 bases and at J to 4 bases, leaving 19 bases not matched to a gene. The germline gives CDR1 MGHRA, CDR2 YSYEKL. The CDR3 spells CASRPIAGNAMSTGELFF. DNA of the CDR3: TGCGCCAGTAGACCTATAGCGGGGAATGCTATGAGCACCGGGGAGCTGTTTTTT.

The rearrangement uses TRBV4-3 and TRBJ1-1; D unclear. V lost 2 bases, J lost 3 bases, and 10 bases lay in between. Germline V gene data show CDR1 as LGHNA and CDR2 as YSLEER. This CDR3 is 14 amino acids long. The CDR3 is CASSQPGLYTEAFF. CDR3 in DNA: TGCGCCAGCAGCCAACCAGGATTATACACTGAAGCTTTCTTT.

The chain joins TRBV4-2 to TRBJ1-1, with a weak D call TRBD1 (5 bases). In germline, CDR1 is LGHNA, CDR2 YNFKEQ. The CDR3 length is 14 residues. V was cut by 3 bases and J by 4 bases, with 12 bases left in between. CDR3 nucleotides: TGTGCCAGCAGCCAGTCCGTAGGGGCCACTGAAGCTTTCTTT. Amino acids: CASSQSVGATEAFF.

This clonotype was found a few times. The rearrangement links TRBV4-2 to TRBJ2-3; 9 nucleotides match TRBD2. This CDR3 is 18 amino acids long. Germline loops: CDR1 LGHNA, CDR2 YNFKEQ. Losses at the gene ends were 0 bases for V and 5 bases for J; bases not matched to a gene: 12. The CDR3 is CASSQEITGGGAGDTQYF. The CDR3 nucleotides read TGTGCCAGCAGCCAAGAAATCACTGGCGGGGGGGCAGGAGATACGCAGTATTTT.